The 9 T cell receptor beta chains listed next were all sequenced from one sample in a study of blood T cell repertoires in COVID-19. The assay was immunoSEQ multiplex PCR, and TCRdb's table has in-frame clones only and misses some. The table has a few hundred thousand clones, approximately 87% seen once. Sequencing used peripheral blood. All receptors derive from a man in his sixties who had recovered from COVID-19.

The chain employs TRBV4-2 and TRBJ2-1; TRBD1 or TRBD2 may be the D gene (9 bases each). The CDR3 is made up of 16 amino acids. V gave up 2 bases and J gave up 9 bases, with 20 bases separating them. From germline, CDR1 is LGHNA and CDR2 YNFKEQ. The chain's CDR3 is CASSQTGGAGGSEQFF. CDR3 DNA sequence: TGTGCCAGCAGCCAAACAGGGGGCGCGGGGGGGAGTGAGCAGTTCTTC.

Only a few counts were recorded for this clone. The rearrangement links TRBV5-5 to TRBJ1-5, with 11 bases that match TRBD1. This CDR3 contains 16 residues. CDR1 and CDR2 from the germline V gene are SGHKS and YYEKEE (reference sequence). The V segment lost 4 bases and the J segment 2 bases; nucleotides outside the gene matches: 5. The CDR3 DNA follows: TGTGCCAGCAGCCAAGGACAGGGGGCAGGCAATCAGCCCCAGCATTTT. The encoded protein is CASSQGQGAGNQPQHF.

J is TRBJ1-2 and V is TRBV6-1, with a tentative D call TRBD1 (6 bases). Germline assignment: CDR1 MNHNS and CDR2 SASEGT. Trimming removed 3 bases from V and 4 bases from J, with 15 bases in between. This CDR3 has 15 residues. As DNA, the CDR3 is TGTGCCAGCAGTGATAACAGGGTTATCAGCTATGGCTACACCTTC. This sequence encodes CASSDNRVISYGYTF.

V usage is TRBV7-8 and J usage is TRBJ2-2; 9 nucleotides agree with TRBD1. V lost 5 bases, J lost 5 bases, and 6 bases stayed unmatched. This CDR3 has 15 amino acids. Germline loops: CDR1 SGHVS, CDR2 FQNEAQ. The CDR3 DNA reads TGTGCCAGCAGCCACGGGACAGGGCGGACCGGGGAGCTGTTTTTT. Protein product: CASSHGTGRTGELFF.

CDR3 in amino acids: CASSQDIGLSYEQYF. CDR3 coding DNA: TGTGCCAGCAGCCAAGATATTGGACTCAGCTACGAGCAGTACTTC. The V gene is TRBV14, the J gene TRBJ2-7; D perhaps matches TRBD2 (5 bases). This CDR3 contains 15 residues. V lost 0 bases and J 3 bases, leaving 12 bases between the germline ends. Per germline, CDR1 SGHDN and CDR2 FVKESK.

As DNA, the CDR3 is TGTGCCTGGAGTGTACGGGGGAACGGGGAGCTGTTTTTT. Translating it yields CAWSVRGNGELFF. This rearrangement joins TRBV30 to TRBJ2-2; perhaps TRBD2 as D (6 bases). Per the germline V gene, CDR1 is GTSNPN and CDR2 is SVGIG (reference sequence). The CDR3 spans 13 residues. Trimming took off 0 bases at V and 7 bases at J, with 9 bases between the two ends.

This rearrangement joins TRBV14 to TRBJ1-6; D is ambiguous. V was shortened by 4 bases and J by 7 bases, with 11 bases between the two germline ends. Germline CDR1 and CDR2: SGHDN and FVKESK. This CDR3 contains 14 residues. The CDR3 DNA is TGTGCCAGCAGCCTCCGGACGGGGAATTCACCCCTCCACTTT. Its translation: CASSLRTGNSPLHF.

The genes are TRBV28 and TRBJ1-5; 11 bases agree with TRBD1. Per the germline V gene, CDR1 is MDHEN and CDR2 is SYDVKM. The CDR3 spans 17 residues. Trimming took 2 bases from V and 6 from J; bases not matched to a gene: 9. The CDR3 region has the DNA TGTGCCAGCAGTTTACCTGGGACAGGGGGATTCGGTCAGCCCCAGCATTTT. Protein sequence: CASSLPGTGGFGQPQHF.

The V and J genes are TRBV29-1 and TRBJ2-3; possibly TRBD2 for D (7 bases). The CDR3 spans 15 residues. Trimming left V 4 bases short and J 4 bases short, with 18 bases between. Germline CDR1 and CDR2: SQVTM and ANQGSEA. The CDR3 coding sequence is TGCAGCGTTGCTCCTGGGGGGGCTCGGTCAGATACGCAGTATTTT. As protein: CSVAPGGARSDTQYF.